This TCR beta chain was observed in a study of multiple sclerosis patients with progressive multifocal leukoencephalopathy. Study-wide points: Most PML patients had lower entropy, suggesting less diverse TRB repertoires.

Time point denoted: time of PML onset. After about 15 to 60 months on natalizumab, the natalizumab-treated patients developed PML. Clones were read by immunoSEQ multiplex PCR, and TCRdb kept only the in-frame ones, dropping some. The sample lists approximately 35,000 clones, more than 75% occurring once. Notes on this clone: Its antigen remains unidentified.

The CDR3 totals 14 residues. Germline lookup yields CDR1 SNHLY and CDR2 FYNNEI. V was clipped by 4 bases and J by 2 bases, with 9 bases between them. Sample: PBMCs, taken from a patient treated with natalizumab. The sequence derives from a human donor with progressive multifocal leukoencephalopathy. The chain combines TRBV2 with TRBJ2-4; D unclear. The CDR3 sequence is CASSAGTTKNIQYF. The DNA of the CDR3 is TGTGCCAGCAGTGCTGGTACTACCAAAAACATTCAGTACTTC.